Included here is one TCR beta chain sequence, with context. Its specificity is not known. The CDR3 length is 13 residues. CDR1 and CDR2 (germline): MNHNS, SASEGT. The V end lost 2 bases, the J end lost 4 bases, and 8 bases lay between the germline ends. This entry belongs to a study of siplizumab effects on memory and regulatory T cells. General observations from the study: Siplizumab produced a significant drop in alloreactive sequences attributable to unstimulated CD4+ memory cells.

Here immunoSEQ multiplex PCR was the method, and the copy in TCRdb shows in-frame clones only, minus some. Of about 66,000 clones listed, just over 95% are singletons. Sequencing was done on a sample of naive CD8+ T cells sorted from blood. This sequence originates from a human donor in good health. The V and J genes are TRBV6-1 and TRBJ2-5, with D hard to call. Here the CDR3 DNA reads TGTGCCAGCAGTGAATGGGTGGCAGAGACCCAGTACTTC. It encodes CASSEWVAETQYF.